One sample yielded the 14 T cell receptor beta chains listed below, sequenced in a study of CD4 and CD8 cells across lung adenocarcinoma regions. Each CDR3 protein gets one entry after TCRdb re-called the PCR reads with MiXCR. This sample has over 15,000 distinct CDR3 sequences, with roughly half found just once. The sequencing sample was made of CD8+ T cells from the center of a lung tumor. The receptors were gathered from a female donor with lung adenocarcinoma. The CD4 and CD8 labels of this study may be unreliable.

The rearrangement uses TRBV11-3 and TRBJ2-1; the D gene is possibly TRBD2 (6 bases). Germline V gene lookup returns CDR1 SGHNT and CDR2 YENEEA. Between the trimmed V and J ends, which lost 5 bases and 13 bases, there was a span of 15 bases. The CDR3 is 12 amino acids. CDR3 in amino acids: CASSKTSSLQFF. CDR3 nucleotides: TGTGCCAGCAGCAAAACTAGCTCCCTCCAGTTCTTC.

On this clonotype itself: One junction end does not reproduce the germline sequence, and a read error may be involved. This chain uses TRBV6-5 with TRBJ2-2; possibly TRBD2 for D (5 bases). Germline V gene sequence: CDR1 MNHEY, CDR2 SVGAGI. The CDR3 covers 11 residues. The CDR3 DNA sequence: TGTGCCAGCAGATTAGCCGGGGAGCTGTTTTTC. Amino acid sequence: CASRLAGELFF.

The chain joins TRBV6-2 or TRBV6-3 to TRBJ1-2; 8 nucleotides match TRBD1. CDR1 and CDR2 from the germline V gene are MNHEY and SVGEGT. V trimming: 4 bases; J trimming: 2 bases; junction bases outside the gene matches: 9. This CDR3 is 16 amino acids long. The CDR3 sequence: CASSSHGTGGNYGYTF. CDR3 nucleotide sequence: TGTGCCAGCAGTTCCCACGGGACAGGAGGAAACTATGGCTACACCTTC.

With respect to this clonotype: This could be a read error, since a much larger clone is one nucleotide away. The rearrangement uses TRBV6-5 and TRBJ2-1; the match to TRBD1 covers 12 bases. The J call could be wrong; TRBJ2-7 is a better fit for the DNA end. The CDR3 loop spans 14 amino acids. Germline V CDR1 and CDR2: MNHEY, SVGAGI. The CDR3 nucleotides are TGTGCCAGCAGTTCCGGGACAGGGGGCAATGAGCAGTACTTC. Translation: CASSSGTGGNEQYF.

This clonotype was recorded a few times. This chain links TRBV6-1 with TRBJ2-1, with TRBD1 as a possible D gene (6 bases). The J call is in doubt because the DNA end fits TRBJ2-7 better. Germline V gene sequence: CDR1 MNHNS, CDR2 SASEGT. The CDR3 has 12 residues. The CDR3: CASSRTVYEQYF. The DNA for the CDR3 is TGTGCCAGCAGTCGGACAGTCTACGAGCAGTACTTC.

V usage is TRBV6-5 and J usage is TRBJ1-4; D is ambiguous. Trimming removed 0 bases at V and 7 bases at J, with 12 bases between. The germline CDR1 and CDR2 sequences are MNHEY and SVGAGI. CDR3 size: 15 residues. The CDR3 region has the DNA TGTGCCAGCAGTTACTCGAGTTTTGAGGGTGAAAAACTGTTTTTT. It is translated as CASSYSSFEGEKLFF.

This clonotype was detected a few times. V is TRBV6-1 and J is TRBJ2-1; TRBD2 agrees at 9 bases. J gave up 9 bases and V 8 bases, and 14 bases lay outside the gene matches. Germline lookup yields CDR1 MNHNS and CDR2 SASEGT. The CDR3 is made up of 15 amino acids. For the CDR3, the DNA is TGTGCCAGCGGGTCACGGGGCGGGAGGGCCGGTGAGCAGTTCTTC. This encodes CASGSRGGRAGEQFF.

The chain employs TRBV6-1 and TRBJ2-7, with 11 bases aligning to TRBD2. Looked up from germline, CDR1 is MNHNS and CDR2 is SASEGT. CDR3 length equals 21 residues. Trimming cost V 2 bases and J 1 base; bases outside gene matches: 19. The chain's CDR3 is CASSERADRGVAGGRSYEQYF. Here the CDR3 DNA reads TGTGCCAGCAGTGAAAGGGCGGATAGGGGGGTAGCGGGAGGGCGGTCCTACGAGCAGTACTTC.

In regard to this clonotype: The junction and the germline gene differ at one end; a read error may be behind it. The chain has TRBV6-1 and TRBJ2-3; 8 nucleotides agree with TRBD2. CDR3 length: 15 residues. CDR1 is MNHNS and CDR2 is SASEGT in the germline V gene. The CDR3 bases are TGTGCCAGGGGGGGGGGGAGCGGGGGTCCAGAGACGCAGTATTTT. Protein product: CARGGGSGGPETQYF.

The V and J genes are TRBV6-1 and TRBJ1-6, with TRBD1 matching over 8 bases. The trim removed 5 bases at V and 9 bases at J, leaving 9 bases unmatched. The CDR3 extends over 15 amino acids. Per germline, CDR1 MNHNS and CDR2 SASEGT. CDR3 in DNA: TGTGCCAGCAGTACCCTGACAGGGGAGAGTTCACCCCTCCACTTT. Protein product: CASSTLTGESSPLHF.

The V call is TRBV25-1, the J call TRBJ1-6; D is unresolved. CDR3 length: 15 amino acids. V was trimmed by 9 bases and J by 0 bases, leaving 12 bases between them. Germline values: CDR1 MGHDK, CDR2 SYGVNS. CDR3 sequence: CASSSRSSYNSPLHF. CDR3 in DNA: TGTGCCAGTTCCTCCAGGAGCTCCTATAATTCACCCCTCCACTTT. The complete variable domain, with remaining parts taken from reference TRBV25-1 and TRBJ1-6, reads EADIYQTPRYLVIGTGKKITLECSQTMGHDKMYWYQQDPGMELHLIHYSYGVNSTEKGDLSSESTVSRIRTEHFPLTLESARPSHTSQYLCASSSRSSYNSPLHFGNGTRLTVT.

The chain couples TRBV10-1 to TRBJ2-2, with D perhaps TRBD2 (6 bases). The V end was cut by 11 bases, the J end by 8 bases, with 21 bases between. CDR1 WNHNN and CDR2 SYGVQD come from the germline V gene (reference sequence). This CDR3 spans 14 amino acids. The CDR3 here is CAGLRGESTGELFF. CDR3 sequence (DNA): TGCGCCGGTTTGCGGGGTGAGAGTACAGGGGAGCTGTTTTTT.

The chain combines TRBV10-2 with TRBJ2-6, with unresolved D. Trimming shortened V by 10 bases and J by 2 bases, and 9 bases separated the two germline ends. The CDR3 contains 13 residues. Per the germline V gene, CDR1 is WSHSY and CDR2 is SAAADI. The CDR3 protein is CATAYPGANVLTF. The CDR3 DNA is TGCGCCACCGCTTATCCTGGGGCCAACGTCCTGACTTTC.

This clonotype has at least ten counts. The chain carries TRBV6-1 and TRBJ1-5; 8 bases are shared with TRBD1. Trimming took 7 bases from V and 7 from J; bases not matched to a gene: 6. Germline loops: CDR1 MNHNS, CDR2 SASEGT. There are 13 residues in the CDR3. Here the CDR3 reads CASMDRDGQPQHF. The CDR3, as DNA: TGTGCCAGCATGGACAGGGACGGCCAGCCCCAGCATTTT.